These 25 T cell receptor beta chains share one sample of origin, sequenced in a study of T cells in Graves' hyperthyroidism and ophthalmopathy. Amplification yielded TCR beta CDR3 regions, with RNA transcripts as the source. The HTBI primer set drove a first-round RT-PCR of the TCR CDR3. In TCRdb, the multiplex PCR reads were re-called with MiXCR into one record per CDR3 protein. The repertoire holds around 600,000 distinct CDR3 sequences, with about 14% as singletons. What was sequenced was blood. The receptors shown here come from a woman between 18 and 30 years old with Graves' ophthalmopathy.

In DNA form, the CDR3 reads TGTGCCAGCAGTGCAAGTACCTCTGGGGCCAACGTCCTGACTTTC. Its protein product is CASSASTSGANVLTF. This chain joins TRBV25-1 and TRBJ2-6; D is undetermined. The CDR3 covers 15 residues. CDR1 is MGHDK, CDR2 SYGVNS, per germline. With 4 bases removed from V and 0 bases from J, the gap between germline ends came to 7 bases. The full variable domain, its missing parts supplied by reference TRBV25-1 and TRBJ2-6, is EADIYQTPRYLVIGTGKKITLECSQTMGHDKMYWYQQDPGMELHLIHYSYGVNSTEKGDLSSESTVSRIRTEHFPLTLESARPSHTSQYLCASSASTSGANVLTFGAGSRLTVL.

Ten or more counts support this clonotype. J is TRBJ1-1 and V is TRBV13; maybe TRBD1 (5 bases). The V and J ends lost 1 base and 5 bases respectively, with 8 bases between them. CDR1 and CDR2 from the germline V gene are PRHDT and FYEKMQ (reference sequence). The CDR3 is 13 residues long. CDR3 sequence: CASSLATGTEAFF. The CDR3 DNA sequence: TGTGCCAGCAGCTTAGCCACAGGTACTGAAGCTTTCTTT.

At least ten counts were recorded for this clonotype. The chain recombines TRBV12-3 or TRBV12-4 with TRBJ1-1, with 10 bases that match TRBD1. The CDR3 is 15 amino acids. The V segment lost 6 bases and the J segment 5 bases; nucleotides outside the gene matches: 9. For the CDR3, the DNA is TGTGCCAGCAGCCCCCGGACAGGGGGGACAACTGAAGCTTTCTTT. Protein sequence: CASSPRTGGTTEAFF.

This clonotype has ten or more counts. The chain employs TRBV3-1 and TRBJ1-1; D remains ambiguous. Germline V CDR1 and CDR2: LGHDT, YNNKEL (reference sequence). V lost 2 bases to trimming and J lost 6 bases, with 16 bases between them. This CDR3 is built from 15 residues. This CDR3 reads CASSQPVGKGSEAFF. The CDR3 DNA follows: TGTGCCAGCAGCCAACCGGTCGGGAAAGGTTCTGAAGCTTTCTTT. The complete variable domain, with remaining parts taken from reference TRBV3-1 and TRBJ1-1, reads DTAVSQTPKYLVTQMGNDKSIKCEQNLGHDTMYWYKQDSKKFLKIMFSYNNKELIINETVPNRFSPKSPDKAHLNLHINSLELGDSAVYFCASSQPVGKGSEAFFGQGTRLTVV.

This clonotype was counted many times. J is TRBJ2-5 and V is TRBV12-3 or TRBV12-4; TRBD1 matches 9 bases. The CDR3 is 16 residues long. V shed 4 bases, J shed 3 bases, and the junction held 9 bases outside the gene matches. CDR3 sequence: CASSSDGTGWEETQYF. For the CDR3, the DNA is TGTGCCAGCAGTTCGGACGGGACAGGGTGGGAAGAGACCCAGTACTTC.

This clonotype was detected a few times. The V gene is TRBV29-1, the J gene TRBJ2-5; D perhaps matches TRBD1 (6 bases). CDR1 is SQVTM and CDR2 is ANQGSEA in the germline V gene. V lost 6 bases to trimming and J lost 4 bases, with 15 bases between them. The CDR3 length is 13 residues. The CDR3 sequence: CSVAMFRGETQYF. Written as DNA, the CDR3 is TGCAGCGTCGCGATGTTCAGGGGAGAGACCCAGTACTTC. The full variable domain, rest sourced from reference TRBV29-1 and TRBJ2-5, is SAVISQKPSRDICQRGTSLTIQCQVDSQVTMMFWYRQQPGQSLTLIATANQGSEATYESGFVIDKFPISRPNLTFSTLTVSNMSPEDSSIYLCSVAMFRGETQYFGPGTRLLVL.

The table lists this clonotype with many counts. The chain has TRBV28 and TRBJ1-4; D gene ambiguous. The ends were cut back, 3 bases at V and 2 bases at J, with 7 bases in the middle. This CDR3 has 14 amino acids. Germline values: CDR1 MDHEN, CDR2 SYDVKM. This chain's CDR3 is CASSLSGTNEKLFF. In DNA, the CDR3 is TGTGCCAGCAGTTTGTCGGGGACTAATGAAAAACTGTTTTTT.

This clonotype was seen many times. The chain couples TRBV12-3 or TRBV12-4 to TRBJ1-5, with D maybe TRBD1 (6 bases). Trimming removed 6 bases from V and 0 bases from J, with 18 bases in between. The CDR3 has 17 amino acids. In nucleotides, the CDR3 is TGTGCCAGCAGATTCACCAGGGGCGGCTATAGCAATCAGCCCCAGCATTTT. It codes for CASRFTRGGYSNQPQHF.

At least ten counts were recorded for this clonotype. The chain uses TRBV2 and TRBJ1-1; 7 nucleotides agree with TRBD1. The CDR3 has 13 amino acids. With V trimmed by 7 bases and J by 0 bases, 2 bases remained unmatched. CDR1 and CDR2 from the germline V gene are SNHLY and FYNNEI. CDR3 loop: CASKDRMNTEAFF. The CDR3 DNA is TGTGCCAGCAAGGACAGGATGAACACTGAAGCTTTCTTT.

V and J are TRBV12-3 or TRBV12-4 and TRBJ2-1, with 10 bases matching TRBD1. This CDR3 contains 17 residues. V was clipped by 9 bases and J by 8 bases; unmatched bases: 19. Written as DNA, the CDR3 is TGTGCCAGTTACCTAGGACCGGGACAGGGGTATTGGGATGAGCAGTTCTTC. It specifies CASYLGPGQGYWDEQFF.

Many counts were recorded for this clonotype. This chain joins TRBV11-2 and TRBJ2-2; D ambiguous. V lost 1 base to trimming and J lost 6 bases, with 15 bases between them. Germline V lookup: CDR1 SGHAT, CDR2 FQNNGV. The CDR3 spans 16 residues. CDR3 bases: TGTGCCAGCAGCTTAGTCCTTCATCTAGGAGCCGGGGAGCTGTTTTTT. Its translation is CASSLVLHLGAGELFF.

This clonotype was observed at least ten times. The V and J genes are TRBV12-3 or TRBV12-4 and TRBJ2-6; no clear D gene. This CDR3 has 14 residues. The V end lost 3 bases, the J end lost 3 bases, and 6 bases lay between the germline ends. CDR3 nucleotides: TGTGCCAGCAGTTTGGGTTTTGGGGCCAACGTCCTGACTTTC. Its translation is CASSLGFGANVLTF.

This clonotype occurred a few times. The chain links TRBV7-2 to TRBJ2-3; D unresolved. The germline gives CDR1 SGHTA, CDR2 FQGNSA. This CDR3 is built from 13 residues. V lost 8 bases to trimming and J lost 0 bases, with 9 bases between them. CDR3 bases: TGTGCCAGCCGGCAGGCTAGCACAGATACGCAGTATTTT. This sequence encodes CASRQASTDTQYF.

This clonotype was counted between two and nine times. The chain links TRBV20-1 to TRBJ2-7, with D tentatively TRBD2 (6 bases). V lost 3 bases to trimming and J lost 7 bases, with 25 bases between them. Germline V gene data show CDR1 as DFQATT and CDR2 as SNEGSKA (reference sequence). This CDR3 has 16 amino acids. The DNA of the CDR3 is TGCAGTGCTAGCGCGGGGCTAGCTTCACGATCGGGGGAGCAGTACTTC. Protein: CSASAGLASRSGEQYF.

This clonotype has more than one count but fewer than ten. The rearrangement links TRBV6-5 to TRBJ2-1; 13 nucleotides line up with TRBD2. CDR1 and CDR2 (germline): MNHEY, SVGAGI. The CDR3 contains 14 residues. The V and J ends lost 6 bases and 9 bases, in that order; junction bases with no gene match: 5. The CDR3 loop is CASSPGLAGFEQFF. CDR3 nucleotides: TGTGCCAGCAGCCCGGGACTAGCGGGATTTGAGCAGTTCTTC.

This chain links TRBV7-9 with TRBJ2-1; D is possibly TRBD1 (5 bases). Germline values: CDR1 SEHNR, CDR2 FQNEAQ (reference sequence). The V end lost 5 bases, the J end lost 12 bases, and 26 bases lay between the germline ends. The CDR3 is 16 amino acids. The CDR3 here is CASSPWTRGTPGGQFF. Written as DNA, the CDR3 is TGTGCCAGCAGCCCCTGGACAAGAGGTACTCCGGGCGGGCAGTTCTTC.

This clonotype was seen ten or more times. The CDR3 loop is CASGQGWTEAFF. As DNA, the CDR3 is TGTGCCAGCGGACAGGGGTGGACTGAAGCTTTCTTT. V usage is TRBV6-1 and J usage is TRBJ1-1; 9 bases align to TRBD1. Germline lookup yields CDR1 MNHNS and CDR2 SASEGT. This CDR3 spans 12 amino acids. Trimming removed 8 bases from V and 5 bases from J; junction bases left unmatched: 3.

This clonotype was seen many times. J is TRBJ2-7 and V is TRBV28; perhaps TRBD2 as D (6 bases). The CDR3 runs to 17 residues. Between the trimmed V and J ends, which lost 2 bases and 5 bases, there was a span of 22 bases. Germline V gives CDR1 MDHEN, CDR2 SYDVKM. In DNA form, the CDR3 reads TGTGCCAGCAGTTTAGTTGACGGACTAAGCCCCCGGGACGAGCAGTACTTC. It codes for CASSLVDGLSPRDEQYF.

This clonotype has at least ten counts. This sequence joins TRBV28 and TRBJ2-5; D perhaps matches TRBD2 (6 bases). CDR1 and CDR2 (germline): MDHEN, SYDVKM. The CDR3 spans 17 residues. With 7 bases removed from V and 4 bases from J, the gap between germline ends came to 25 bases. The CDR3 loop reads CASTNPGLAPGGETQYF. The CDR3 bases are TGTGCCAGCACCAACCCGGGCCTCGCCCCCGGGGGAGAGACCCAGTACTTC.

This clonotype was seen a few times. This sequence joins TRBV16 and TRBJ1-1, with a possible D match to TRBD1 (5 bases). Between the trimmed V and J ends, which lost 3 bases and 0 bases, there was a span of 26 bases. The CDR3 is made up of 20 amino acids. CDR1 and CDR2 from the germline V gene are KGHSY and FQNENV. CDR3 region: CASSQTGRGSERGVNTEAFF. The CDR3 coding sequence is TGTGCCAGCAGCCAGACGGGACGGGGATCGGAGCGGGGCGTGAACACTGAAGCTTTCTTT.

This clonotype was seen a handful of times. The gene calls are TRBV27 and TRBJ1-5; possibly TRBD1 for D (5 bases). The V and J ends lost 3 bases and 3 bases respectively, with 18 bases between them. Germline CDR1 and CDR2: MNHEY and SMNVEV (reference sequence). The CDR3 loop spans 17 amino acids. The CDR3 protein is CASSFRAGPVDNQPQHF. CDR3 DNA sequence: TGTGCCAGCAGTTTTAGGGCGGGACCGGTAGACAATCAGCCCCAGCATTTT.

Concerning this clonotype: A junction end diverges from the germline sequence, so it may reflect a read error. The chain is built from TRBV27 and TRBJ1-1, with D hard to call. The CDR3 loop spans 16 amino acids. Per germline, CDR1 MNHEY and CDR2 SMNVEV (reference sequence). CDR3 residues: CASSEYPENGNTEASF. The CDR3 DNA reads TGTGCCAGCAGTGAATATCCGGAGAATGGGAACACTGAAGCTTCCTTT.

Regarding this clonotype: This may arise from a read error, as a much more abundant clone is one base away. In this CDR3 the conserved last residue, phenylalanine or tryptophan, is missing, so a read error is likely. The chain carries TRBV28 and TRBJ2-7, with 7 bases aligning to TRBD1. The ends lost 6 bases at V and 7 bases at J; junction bases unmatched: 9. Germline CDR1 reads MDHEN; CDR2 reads SYDVKM. The CDR3 has 13 residues. In DNA, the CDR3 is TGTGCCAGCAGGCCAACAGGGGCCGTGGAGCAGTACCTC. It is translated as CASRPTGAVEQYL.

In its sample, this clonotype was seen many times. CDR3 coding DNA: TGTGCCAGCAGTCTACAGGGGGGAAGGACAGAGACCCAGTACTTC. Translating gives CASSLQGGRTETQYF. The V call is TRBV2, the J call TRBJ2-5; 8 nucleotides match TRBD1. The J segment lost 4 bases and the V segment lost 5 bases, leaving 9 bases of the junction unmatched. This CDR3 has 15 residues. Germline values: CDR1 SNHLY, CDR2 FYNNEI. Filled out from reference TRBV2 and TRBJ2-5, the complete variable domain reads EPEVTQTPSHQVTQMGQEVILRCVPISNHLYFYWYRQILGQKVEFLVSFYNNEISEKSEIFDDQFSVERPDGSNFTLKIRSTKLEDSAMYFCASSLQGGRTETQYFGPGTRLLVL.

Remarks on this clonotype: One base away lies a much larger clone, so this may be a sequencing read error. J is TRBJ1-4 and V is TRBV11-2; possible D gene TRBD1, 6 bases. The CDR3 runs 15 residues. CDR1 and CDR2 from the germline V gene are SGHAT and FQNNGV. CDR3 sequence (DNA): TGTGCCAGCAGCATCAACAGAGGGGGGAATGAAGAACTGTTTTTT. Translated, it gives CASSINRGGNEELFF.